This TCR beta chain is drawn from a study of glioma-infiltrating T cells after dendritic cell vaccination (dated by TCRdb to 2015 to 2016). Describing the broader study: A cohort of 15 or so glioblastoma patients from Phase I and II dendritic cell vaccination trials was included, of whom 9 were newly diagnosed and 6 had recurrent disease. Autologous tumor lysate-pulsed dendritic cell vaccination was administered to the patients between about 2002 and 2013. The vaccine was prepared from monocyte-derived dendritic cells that were cultured for around 7 days with IL-4 and GM-CSF and then pulsed overnight with autologous tumor lysate. Each patient was given three intradermal dendritic cell vaccine injections, spaced two weeks apart, in the arm below the axilla. Deep sequencing of TCR beta CDR3 regions was used to quantify tumor-infiltrating lymphocyte content and compare tumor and blood repertoires in dendritic cell-vaccinated glioblastoma patients. TCR sequencing metrics, including TIL content and tumor-blood repertoire overlap, were correlated with survival after dendritic cell vaccination.

CDR1 and CDR2 were assigned from the germline V gene as SGHNT and YENEEA. The CDR3 goes from the cysteine to the phenylalanine over 14 residues. Left in the record is the CDR3 DNA by itself, 42 bases read in frame from the first base. V and J are trimmed by 5 bases and 4 bases, and the gene matches miss 4 bases of the junction. TCRB CDR3 regions were amplified from roughly 1.8 ug genomic DNA, or all available DNA if less, using the immunoSEQ assay. Multiplex PCR used 60 forward primers for TCR V beta segments and 13 reverse primers for J beta segments. To estimate reads per starting template, synthetic control templates were spiked into each sample at limiting dilution. Sequencing produced 87 bp reads on the Illumina HiSeq System. Processing in the source paper ran as follows. To remove PCR and sequencing errors, closely related sequences were merged with a nearest neighbor algorithm. TCR overlap was measured as the percentage of unique tumor TCR beta sequences that were also present in the peripheral blood of the same patient. TCRdb mirrors the immuneACCESS table, restricted to in-frame sequences. Some clones are absent from its copies; in checked studies, under half trace to an unresolved V gene, and the reason for the others is unknown. D and trimming come from the DNA, and the V and J calls and clone size come from that table. In this sample the table shows roughly 85,000 clones, less than 85% of which occur a single time. The top ten clonotypes cover about 9.3% of the sample.

In the case of this clone: The antigen it recognizes is unknown. No much larger clone is present one base from it, and per-base qualities are unavailable.

The time point label here, explained by the study, means: after dendritic cell vaccination, including at tumor progression/relapse. To be selected, patients needed enough residual fresh-frozen tumor tissue and more than two years of available survival data. Although molecular status otherwise differed among the glioblastoma patients, no patient had an isocitrate dehydrogenase mutation. PBMC were collected before vaccination, two weeks after the third vaccination, and at tumor progression when it occurred. The Qiagen DNeasy Blood extraction Kit was used for extraction of genomic DNA. Overall results and qualifications from the work: The cohort was small and heterogeneous, with few patients having full blood and tumor sets and even fewer initial-recurrent tumor pairs. After dendritic cell vaccination, a higher estimated pretreatment TIL content predicted longer time to progression and overall survival. No direct relationship between TCR clonality and survival was found, suggesting that a diverse polyclonal response may matter. The response model built on TCR overlap across three groups was characterized as speculative, with prospective validation still needed.

The source of this sequence is a human donor with glioblastoma. Sequencing used blood, obtained after dendritic cell vaccination. The sequence links TRBV11-3 to TRBJ2-1, with 8 bases in between that match TRBD1. The DNA reads as follows: TGTGCCAGCAGCCCCGGGACAGGATACAATGAGCAGTTCTTC. The encoded protein is CASSPGTGYNEQFF.